These 8 T cell receptor beta chains originate from one sample sequenced in a study of cytomegalovirus exposure and HLA in healthy donors. Using immunoSEQ multiplex PCR, the repertoire was profiled, and TCRdb retains in-frame clones only, with some absent. The sample comprises 100,000 or so clones, roughly nine tenths of which are singletons, and over 3% rests with the top ten. Sequencing was performed on PBMCs. These receptors were obtained from a woman between 18 and 29 years old in good health and CMV-seropositive.

The chain joins TRBV28 to TRBJ2-7, with 8 nucleotides matching TRBD2. Germline lookup yields CDR1 MDHEN and CDR2 SYDVKM. The CDR3 consists of 13 residues. V gave up 10 bases and J gave up 6 bases; unmatched junction bases: 11. For the CDR3, the DNA is TGTGCCACCTCAGCGGGAGTCGCATTCGAGCAGTACTTC. It encodes CATSAGVAFEQYF.

The chain has TRBV2 and TRBJ1-5; 7 nucleotides align to TRBD1. J lost 5 bases, V lost 3 bases, and 4 bases had no gene match. The length of the CDR3 is 14 residues. Per germline, CDR1 SNHLY and CDR2 FYNNEI. CDR3 sequence: CASSDTGVYQPQHF. DNA of the CDR3: TGTGCCAGCAGTGATACAGGGGTTTATCAGCCCCAGCATTTT.

This chain connects TRBV7-9 to TRBJ2-3, with a possible D match to TRBD1 (5 bases). Germline CDR1 reads SEHNR; CDR2 reads FQNEAQ (reference sequence). The CDR3 spans 15 residues. V was shortened by 0 bases and J by 4 bases, with 11 bases between the two germline ends. The CDR3 region is CASSLAETRADTQYF. Written as DNA, the CDR3 is TGTGCCAGCAGCTTAGCGGAGACCAGGGCAGATACGCAGTATTTT.

The chain recombines TRBV5-1 with TRBJ2-2; D is unclear. The germline V gene has CDR1 SGHRS and CDR2 YFSETQ. The CDR3 is made up of 15 amino acids. The germline V and J ends were trimmed by 0 bases and 0 bases, with 6 bases remaining between them. CDR3 region: CASSLGAANTGELFF. CDR3 in DNA: TGCGCCAGCAGCTTGGGAGCCGCGAACACCGGGGAGCTGTTTTTT.

This clone occurred once. The chain combines TRBV10-1 with TRBJ1-4, with TRBD1 identical over 7 bases. V shed 9 bases, J shed 0 bases, and the junction held 7 bases outside the gene matches. CDR3 length: 15 residues. CDR1 is WNHNN and CDR2 is SYGVQD in the germline V gene (reference sequence). The CDR3 reads CASSTGSPTNEKLFF. The CDR3 DNA reads TGCGCCAGTTCGACAGGGTCCCCAACTAATGAAAAACTGTTTTTT.

This clone was observed a handful of times. The chain combines TRBV19 with TRBJ2-7; no clear D. Trimming left V 4 bases short and J 2 bases short, with 6 bases between. CDR1 is LNHDA, CDR2 SQIVND, per germline (reference sequence). CDR3 length equals 12 residues. DNA of the CDR3: TGTGCCAGTAGTACGCAGACCTACGAGCAGTACTTC. Translation: CASSTQTYEQYF.

V gene TRBV5-1 combines with J gene TRBJ2-7; TRBD1 aligns across 7 bases. Trimming at V came to 6 bases and at J to 1 base, leaving 7 bases not matched to a gene. This CDR3 comprises 14 residues. In germline, CDR1 is SGHRS, CDR2 YFSETQ. CDR3 sequence: CASKGATGSYEQYF. In DNA, the CDR3 is TGCGCCAGCAAGGGGGCGACAGGTTCCTACGAGCAGTACTTC.

The chain couples TRBV5-4 to TRBJ1-6; 10 bases align to TRBD1. Germline assignment: CDR1 SGHNT and CDR2 YYREEE (reference sequence). CDR3 length: 16 residues. The V and J ends lost 4 bases and 7 bases, in that order; junction bases with no gene match: 8. The CDR3 coding sequence is TGTGCCAGCAGCGAACCGACAGGGGGCCTCAATTCACCCCTCCACTTT. It specifies CASSEPTGGLNSPLHF.